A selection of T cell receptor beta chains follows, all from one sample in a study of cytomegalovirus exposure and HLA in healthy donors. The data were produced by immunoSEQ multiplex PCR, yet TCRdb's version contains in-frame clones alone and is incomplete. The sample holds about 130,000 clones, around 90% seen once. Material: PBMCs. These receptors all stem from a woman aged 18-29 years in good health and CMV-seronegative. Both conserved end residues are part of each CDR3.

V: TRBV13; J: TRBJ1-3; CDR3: CASSLGPRTTGFSGNTIYF
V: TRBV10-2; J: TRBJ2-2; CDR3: CASKGQVQDGELFF
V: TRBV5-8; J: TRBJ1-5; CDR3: CASSLWTGGSNQPQHF
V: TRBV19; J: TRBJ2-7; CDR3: CASSPGQWDSYEQYF
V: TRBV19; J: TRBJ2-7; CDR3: CASSRGQTYEQYF
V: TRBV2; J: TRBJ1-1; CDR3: CATLTWGVATEAFF
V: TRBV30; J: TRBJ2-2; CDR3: CAWKTGVPTGELFF
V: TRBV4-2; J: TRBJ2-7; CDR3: CASSQDRQGSYEQYF
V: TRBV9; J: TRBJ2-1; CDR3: CASSPPGEGWSEQFF
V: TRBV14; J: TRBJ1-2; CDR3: CASSRAGGYGYTF
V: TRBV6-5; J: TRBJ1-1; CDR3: CASSRTGEHTEAFF
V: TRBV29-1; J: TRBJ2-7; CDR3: CSVVGQGAWYEQYF
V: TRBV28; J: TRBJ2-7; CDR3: CASSFGTAHEQYF
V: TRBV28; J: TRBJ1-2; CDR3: CASSSLSTGGPYGYTF
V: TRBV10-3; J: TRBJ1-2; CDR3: CAISDLPGQGYGYTF
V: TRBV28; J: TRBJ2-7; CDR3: CASSPTFSSYEQYF
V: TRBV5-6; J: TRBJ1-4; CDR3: CASSLAQRRREKLFF
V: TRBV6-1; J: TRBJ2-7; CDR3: CASREGLENAYEQYF
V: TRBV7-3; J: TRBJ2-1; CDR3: CASSLTSYNEQFF
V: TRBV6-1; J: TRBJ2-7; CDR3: CASSEPSYEQYF
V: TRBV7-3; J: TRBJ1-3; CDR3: CASSLSGAGNTIYF
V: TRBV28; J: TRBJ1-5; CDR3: CASTRGGTEDQPQHF
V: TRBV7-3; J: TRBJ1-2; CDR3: CASSQTGQGAYSYGYTF
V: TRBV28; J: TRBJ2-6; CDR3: CASRYRGPGANVLTF